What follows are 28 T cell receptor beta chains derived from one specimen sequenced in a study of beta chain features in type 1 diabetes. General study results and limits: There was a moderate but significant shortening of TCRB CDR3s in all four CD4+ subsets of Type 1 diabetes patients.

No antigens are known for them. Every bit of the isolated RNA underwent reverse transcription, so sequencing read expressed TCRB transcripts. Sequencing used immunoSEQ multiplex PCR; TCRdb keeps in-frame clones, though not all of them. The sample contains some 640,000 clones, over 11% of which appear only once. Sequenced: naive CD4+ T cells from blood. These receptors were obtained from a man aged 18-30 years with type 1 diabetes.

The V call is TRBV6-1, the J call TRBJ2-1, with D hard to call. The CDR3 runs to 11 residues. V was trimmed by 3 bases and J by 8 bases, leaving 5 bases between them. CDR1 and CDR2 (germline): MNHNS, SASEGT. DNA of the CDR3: TGTGCCAGCAGTGATTGGGATGAGCAGTTCTTC. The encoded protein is CASSDWDEQFF.

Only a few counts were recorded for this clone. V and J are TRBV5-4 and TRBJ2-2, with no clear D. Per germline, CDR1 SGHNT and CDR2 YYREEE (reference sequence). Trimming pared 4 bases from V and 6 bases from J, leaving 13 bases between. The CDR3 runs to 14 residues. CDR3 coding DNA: TGTGCCAGCAGCCCGGATTATTCGTCCGGGGAGCTGTTTTTT. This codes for CASSPDYSSGELFF.

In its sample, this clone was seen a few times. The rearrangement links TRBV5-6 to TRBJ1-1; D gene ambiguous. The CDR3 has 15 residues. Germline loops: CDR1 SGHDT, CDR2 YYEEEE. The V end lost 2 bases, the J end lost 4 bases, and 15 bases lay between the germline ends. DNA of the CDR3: TGTGCCAGCAGCTTTGGCAGGCCGACGAGCACTGAAGCTTTCTTT. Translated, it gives CASSFGRPTSTEAFF.

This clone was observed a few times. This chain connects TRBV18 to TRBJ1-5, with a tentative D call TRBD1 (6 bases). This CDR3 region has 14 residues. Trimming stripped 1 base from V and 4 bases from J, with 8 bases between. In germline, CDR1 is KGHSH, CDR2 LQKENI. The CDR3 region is CASSPLRGNQPQHF. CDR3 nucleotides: TGTGCCAGCTCACCACTAAGGGGGAATCAGCCCCAGCATTTT.

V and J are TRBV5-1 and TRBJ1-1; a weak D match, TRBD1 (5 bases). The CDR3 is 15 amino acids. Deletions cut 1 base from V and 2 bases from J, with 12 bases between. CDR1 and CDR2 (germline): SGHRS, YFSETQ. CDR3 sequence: CASSLSGHSNTEAFF. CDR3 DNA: TGCGCCAGCAGCTTGAGCGGACACTCAAACACTGAAGCTTTCTTT. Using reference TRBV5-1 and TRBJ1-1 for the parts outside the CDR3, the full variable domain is KAGVTQTPRYLIKTRGQQVTLSCSPISGHRSVSWYQQTPGQGLQFLFEYFSETQRNKGNFPGRFSGRQFSNSRSEMNVSTLELGDSALYLCASSLSGHSNTEAFFGQGTRLTVV.

The CDR3 bases are TGTGCCAGCAGCTTAGCGGTTGCAGGGCAGGGTTACGAGCAGTACTTC. Residues: CASSLAVAGQGYEQYF. The chain uses TRBV7-6 and TRBJ2-7; the D gene is possibly TRBD1 (5 bases). The germline CDR1 and CDR2 sequences are SGHVS and FNYEAQ. Trimming left V 0 bases short and J 4 bases short, with 16 bases between. CDR3 size: 16 residues.

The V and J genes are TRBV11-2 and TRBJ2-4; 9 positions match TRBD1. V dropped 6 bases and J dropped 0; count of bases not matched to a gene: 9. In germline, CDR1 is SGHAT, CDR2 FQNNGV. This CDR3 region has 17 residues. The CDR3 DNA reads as TGTGCCAGCAGACGGGGACAGGGCGGACTAGCCAAAAACATTCAGTACTTC. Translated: CASRRGQGGLAKNIQYF.

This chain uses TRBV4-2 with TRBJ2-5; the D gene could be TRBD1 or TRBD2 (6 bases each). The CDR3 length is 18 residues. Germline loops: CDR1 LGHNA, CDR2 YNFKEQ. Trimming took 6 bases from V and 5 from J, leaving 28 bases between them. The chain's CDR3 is CASSNPPEGGSLGETQYF. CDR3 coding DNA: TGTGCCAGCAGTAACCCTCCTGAGGGGGGCTCGCTGGGGGAGACCCAGTACTTC.

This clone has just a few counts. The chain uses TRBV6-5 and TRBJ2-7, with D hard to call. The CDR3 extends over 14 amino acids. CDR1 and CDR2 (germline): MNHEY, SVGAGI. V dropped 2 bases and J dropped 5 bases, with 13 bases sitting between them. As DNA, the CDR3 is TGTGCCAGCAGTTACAGCTCCCGTGACGACGAGCAGTACTTC. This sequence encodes CASSYSSRDDEQYF.

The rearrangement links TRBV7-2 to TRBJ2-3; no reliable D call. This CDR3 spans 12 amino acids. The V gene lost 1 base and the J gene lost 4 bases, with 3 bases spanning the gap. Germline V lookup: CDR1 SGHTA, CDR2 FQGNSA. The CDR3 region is CASSLDADTQYF. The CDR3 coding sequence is TGTGCCAGCAGCTTAGATGCAGATACGCAGTATTTT.

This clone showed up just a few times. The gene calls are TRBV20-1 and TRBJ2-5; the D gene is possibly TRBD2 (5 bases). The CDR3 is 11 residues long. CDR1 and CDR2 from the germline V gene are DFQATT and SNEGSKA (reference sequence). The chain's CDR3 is CSRLRGETQYF. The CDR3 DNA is TGCAGCCGACTTCGGGGAGAGACCCAGTACTTC.

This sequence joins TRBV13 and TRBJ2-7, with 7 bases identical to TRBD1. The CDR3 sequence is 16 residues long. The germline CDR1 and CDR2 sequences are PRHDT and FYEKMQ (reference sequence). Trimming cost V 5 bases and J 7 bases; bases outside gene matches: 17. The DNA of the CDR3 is TGTGCCAGCAGCACCCTCAGGGGGACCTCGACCTTGGAGCAGTACTTC. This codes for CASSTLRGTSTLEQYF.

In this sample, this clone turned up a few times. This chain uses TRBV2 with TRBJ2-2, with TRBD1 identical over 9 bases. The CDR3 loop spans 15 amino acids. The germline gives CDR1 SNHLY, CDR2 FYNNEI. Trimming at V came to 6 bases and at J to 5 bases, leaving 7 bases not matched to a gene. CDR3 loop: CASSPGTGKTGELFF. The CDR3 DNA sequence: TGTGCCAGCAGCCCTGGGACAGGGAAAACCGGGGAGCTGTTTTTT.

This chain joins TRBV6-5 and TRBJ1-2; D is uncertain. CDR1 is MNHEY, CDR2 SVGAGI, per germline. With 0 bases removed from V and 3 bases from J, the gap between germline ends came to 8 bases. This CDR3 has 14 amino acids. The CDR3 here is CASSYSDRYYGYTF. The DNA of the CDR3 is TGTGCCAGCAGTTACTCAGACCGATACTATGGCTACACCTTC.

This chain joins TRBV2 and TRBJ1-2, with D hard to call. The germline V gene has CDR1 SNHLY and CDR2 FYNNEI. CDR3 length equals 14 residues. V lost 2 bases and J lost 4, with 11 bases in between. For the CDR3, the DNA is TGTGCCAGCAGTGAATCCGGGAGGGTCTATGGCTACACCTTC. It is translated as CASSESGRVYGYTF.

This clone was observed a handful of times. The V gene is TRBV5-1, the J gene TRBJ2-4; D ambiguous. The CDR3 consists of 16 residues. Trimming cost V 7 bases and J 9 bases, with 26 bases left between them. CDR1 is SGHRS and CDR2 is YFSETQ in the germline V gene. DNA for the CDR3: TGCGCCAGCCGTCCCGGGTCCTCACAAGGCTCGGGCATTCAGTACTTC. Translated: CASRPGSSQGSGIQYF. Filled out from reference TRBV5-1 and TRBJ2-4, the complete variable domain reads KAGVTQTPRYLIKTRGQQVTLSCSPISGHRSVSWYQQTPGQGLQFLFEYFSETQRNKGNFPGRFSGRQFSNSRSEMNVSTLELGDSALYLCASRPGSSQGSGIQYFGAGTRLSVL.

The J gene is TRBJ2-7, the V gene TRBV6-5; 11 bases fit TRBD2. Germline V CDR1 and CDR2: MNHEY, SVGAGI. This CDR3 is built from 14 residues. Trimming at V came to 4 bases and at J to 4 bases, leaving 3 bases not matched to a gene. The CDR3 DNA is TGTGCCAGCAGTTTTACTAGCGGGAGTTACGAGCAGTACTTC. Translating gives CASSFTSGSYEQYF.

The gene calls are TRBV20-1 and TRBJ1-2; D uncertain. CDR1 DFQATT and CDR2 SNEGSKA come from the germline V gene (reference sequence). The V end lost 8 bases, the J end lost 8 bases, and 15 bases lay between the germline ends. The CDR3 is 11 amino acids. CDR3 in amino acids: CSTVTGTGYTF. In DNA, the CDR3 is TGCAGTACCGTAACCGGTACCGGCTACACCTTC.

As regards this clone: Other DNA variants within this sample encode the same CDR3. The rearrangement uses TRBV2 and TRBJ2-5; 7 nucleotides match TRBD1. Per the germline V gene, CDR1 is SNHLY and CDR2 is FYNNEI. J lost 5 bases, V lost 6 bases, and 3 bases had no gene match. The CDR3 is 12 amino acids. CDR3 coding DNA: TGTGCCAGCAGGCCACAGGGGGAGACCCAGTACTTC. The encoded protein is CASRPQGETQYF.

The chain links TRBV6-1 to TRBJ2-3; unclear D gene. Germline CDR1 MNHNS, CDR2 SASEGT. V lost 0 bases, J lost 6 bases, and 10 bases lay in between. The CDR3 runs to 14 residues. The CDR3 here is CASSEAGPLDTQYF. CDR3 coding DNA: TGTGCCAGCAGTGAAGCTGGCCCACTGGATACGCAGTATTTT.

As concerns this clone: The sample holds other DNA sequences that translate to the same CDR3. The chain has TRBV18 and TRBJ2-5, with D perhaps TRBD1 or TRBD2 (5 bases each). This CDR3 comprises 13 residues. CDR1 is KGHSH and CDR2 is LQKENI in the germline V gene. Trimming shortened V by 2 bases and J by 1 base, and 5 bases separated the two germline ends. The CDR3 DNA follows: TGTGCCAGCTCACCAGGGACCCAAGAGACCCAGTACTTC. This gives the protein CASSPGTQETQYF.

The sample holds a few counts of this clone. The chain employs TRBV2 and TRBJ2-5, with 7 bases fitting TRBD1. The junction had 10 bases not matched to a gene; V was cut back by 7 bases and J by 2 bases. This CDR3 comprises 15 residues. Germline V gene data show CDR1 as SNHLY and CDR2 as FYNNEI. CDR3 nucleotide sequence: TGTGCCAGCACCAAGGACAGGAAATTGCAAGAGACCCAGTACTTC. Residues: CASTKDRKLQETQYF.

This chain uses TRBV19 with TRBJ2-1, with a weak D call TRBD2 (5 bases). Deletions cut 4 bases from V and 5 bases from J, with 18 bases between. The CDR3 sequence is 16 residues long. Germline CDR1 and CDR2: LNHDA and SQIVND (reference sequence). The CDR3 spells CASSRRLAGTDNEQFF. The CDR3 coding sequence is TGTGCCAGTAGTAGACGGCTGGCGGGCACTGACAATGAGCAGTTCTTC.

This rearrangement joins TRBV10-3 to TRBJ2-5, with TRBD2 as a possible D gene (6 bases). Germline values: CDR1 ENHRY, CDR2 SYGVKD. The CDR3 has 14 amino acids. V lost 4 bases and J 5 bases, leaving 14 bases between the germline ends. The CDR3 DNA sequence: TGTGCCATCAGTGCAACTAGCCGAAGGGAGACCCAGTACTTC. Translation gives CAISATSRRETQYF.

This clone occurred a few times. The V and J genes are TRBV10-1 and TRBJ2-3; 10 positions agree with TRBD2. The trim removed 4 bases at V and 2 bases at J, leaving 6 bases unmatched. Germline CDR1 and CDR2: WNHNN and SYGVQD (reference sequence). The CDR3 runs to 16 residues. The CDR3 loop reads CASSGGTSEVTDTQYF. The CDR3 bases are TGCGCCAGCAGTGGAGGGACTAGCGAGGTCACAGATACGCAGTATTTT.

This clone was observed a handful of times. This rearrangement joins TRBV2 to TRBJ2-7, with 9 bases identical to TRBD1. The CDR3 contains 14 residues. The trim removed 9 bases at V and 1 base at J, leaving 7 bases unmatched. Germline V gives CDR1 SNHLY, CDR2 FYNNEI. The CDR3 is CARQSGQGSYEQYF. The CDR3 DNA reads TGTGCCAGGCAATCGGGACAGGGTTCCTACGAGCAGTACTTC.

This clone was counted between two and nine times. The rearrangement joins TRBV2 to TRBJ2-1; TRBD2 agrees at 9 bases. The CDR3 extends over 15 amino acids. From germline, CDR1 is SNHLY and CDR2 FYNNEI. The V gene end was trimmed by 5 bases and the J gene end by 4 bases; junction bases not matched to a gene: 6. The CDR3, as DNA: TGTGCCAGCAGTCGTTCTAGCGGGACTTACAATGAGCAGTTCTTC. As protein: CASSRSSGTYNEQFF. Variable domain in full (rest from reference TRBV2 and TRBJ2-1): EPEVTQTPSHQVTQMGQEVILRCVPISNHLYFYWYRQILGQKVEFLVSFYNNEISEKSEIFDDQFSVERPDGSNFTLKIRSTKLEDSAMYFCASSRSSGTYNEQFFGPGTRLTVL.

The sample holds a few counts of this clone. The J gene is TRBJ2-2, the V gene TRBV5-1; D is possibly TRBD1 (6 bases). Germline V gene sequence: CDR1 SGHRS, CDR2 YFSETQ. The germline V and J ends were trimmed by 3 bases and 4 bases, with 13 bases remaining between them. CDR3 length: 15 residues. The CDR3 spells CASSSEQGPTGELFF. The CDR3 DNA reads TGCGCCAGCAGCTCAGAACAGGGACCCACCGGGGAGCTGTTTTTT.